This entry lists 14 T cell receptor beta chains sequenced from one sample in a study of cytomegalovirus exposure and HLA in healthy donors. A multiplex PCR was run with 60 Vbeta primers and 13 Jbeta primers. TCRdb keeps only in-frame clones here, not all; method: immunoSEQ multiplex PCR. The data show 110,000 to 150,000 clones, roughly 80% seen once. Sequenced input: PBMCs. The receptors here all came from a man aged 35 to 55 in good health and CMV-seropositive.

The rearrangement joins TRBV27 to TRBJ1-2; the D gene is possibly TRBD1 (6 bases). The CDR3 covers 13 residues. Trimming stripped 5 bases from V and 7 bases from J, with 14 bases between. In germline, CDR1 is MNHEY, CDR2 SMNVEV (reference sequence). For the CDR3, the DNA is TGTGCCAGCAGTGACCACAGGGTTTCTGGCTACACCTTC. Translated: CASSDHRVSGYTF.

J is TRBJ2-7 and V is TRBV29-1, with 12 bases that match TRBD1. CDR3 length: 14 residues. After removal of 2 bases from V and 7 bases from J, the junction contained 6 bases not matched to a gene. Germline CDR1 reads SQVTM; CDR2 reads ANQGSEA. In DNA, the CDR3 is TGCAGCGTTGAACGGGACAGGGGGCGGGGAGAGCAGTACTTC. This gives the protein CSVERDRGRGEQYF.

The sample holds one count of this clone. J is TRBJ2-7 and V is TRBV7-9, with TRBD1 matching over 7 bases. Trimming at V came to 4 bases and at J to 11 bases, leaving 17 bases not matched to a gene. The CDR3 length is 15 residues. Germline CDR1 and CDR2: SEHNR and FQNEAQ (reference sequence). The CDR3 DNA is TGTGCCAGCAGCTCTTCTCAGGCAGGGGCTGGGACAGAGTACTTC. It translates to CASSSSQAGAGTEYF. Looking up the rest from reference TRBV7-9 and TRBJ2-7 gives the full variable domain: DTGVSQNPRHKITKRGQNVTFRCDPISEHNRLYWYRQTLGQGPEFLTYFQNEAQLEKSRLLSDRFSAERPKGSFSTLEIQRTEQGDSAMYLCASSSSQAGAGTEYFGPGTRLTVT.

V gene TRBV7-9 combines with J gene TRBJ2-7, with 11 bases aligning to TRBD1. CDR1 SEHNR and CDR2 FQNEAQ come from the germline V gene (reference sequence). CDR3 length: 12 residues. The trim removed 8 bases at V and 5 bases at J, leaving 2 bases unmatched. The CDR3: CASWGQGDEQYF. As DNA, the CDR3 is TGTGCCAGCTGGGGACAGGGGGACGAGCAGTACTTC. Using reference TRBV7-9 and TRBJ2-7 for the parts outside the CDR3, the full variable domain is DTGVSQNPRHKITKRGQNVTFRCDPISEHNRLYWYRQTLGQGPEFLTYFQNEAQLEKSRLLSDRFSAERPKGSFSTLEIQRTEQGDSAMYLCASWGQGDEQYFGPGTRLTVT.

The CDR3 is CASSQDSGGPWNEQFF. CDR3 in DNA: TGCGCCAGCAGCCAAGATTCGGGGGGGCCTTGGAATGAGCAGTTCTTC. J is TRBJ2-1 and V is TRBV4-3; 8 bases map to TRBD2. The CDR3 covers 16 residues. The V gene's germline CDR1 is LGHNA and CDR2 YSLEER. V shed 0 bases and J 7 bases; nucleotides not matched to a gene: 8.

This clone was recorded only once. The chain employs TRBV19 and TRBJ2-6; no firm D call. V lost 7 bases and J 4 bases, leaving 17 bases between the germline ends. The CDR3 is 16 residues long. Per the germline V gene, CDR1 is LNHDA and CDR2 is SQIVND (reference sequence). CDR3 region: CASTPGLGSGANVLTF. CDR3 DNA sequence: TGTGCCAGTACACCCGGTCTTGGTTCAGGGGCCAACGTCCTGACTTTC. Full variable domain (missing parts from reference TRBV19 and TRBJ2-6): DGGITQSPKYLFRKEGQNVTLSCEQNLNHDAMYWYRQDPGQGLRLIYYSQIVNDFQKGDIAEGYSVSREKKESFPLTVTSAQKNPTAFYLCASTPGLGSGANVLTFGAGSRLTVL.

The CDR3 region has the DNA TGTGCCAGCTCACCAAATAACAGGCCGTCGACGAACACTGAAGCTTTCTTT. Amino acid sequence: CASSPNNRPSTNTEAFF. The chain combines TRBV18 with TRBJ1-1; D might be TRBD1 (5 bases). CDR1 and CDR2 (germline): KGHSH, LQKENI. CDR3 length: 17 residues. V lost 2 bases to trimming and J lost 1 base, with 17 bases between them.

V and J are TRBV13 and TRBJ1-1; weak D call: TRBD1 (5 bases). Germline V lookup: CDR1 PRHDT, CDR2 FYEKMQ (reference sequence). Trimming cost V 1 base and J 0 bases, with 12 bases left between them. The CDR3 spans 16 residues. CDR3 residues: CASSLEADSMNTEAFF. The CDR3 DNA is TGTGCCAGCAGCTTAGAGGCAGACAGTATGAACACTGAAGCTTTCTTT.

CDR3 sequence reads: CASTQPRTSGRYEQYF. DNA for the CDR3: TGTGCCAGCACCCAACCAAGGACTAGCGGGAGGTACGAGCAGTACTTC. The rearrangement joins TRBV7-9 to TRBJ2-7; 14 nucleotides line up with TRBD2. J gave up 4 bases and V 7 bases, and 9 bases lay outside the gene matches. This CDR3 is 16 amino acids long. The germline CDR1 and CDR2 sequences are SEHNR and FQNEAQ (reference sequence).

The rearrangement joins TRBV21-1 to TRBJ2-7; TRBD2 was called by the table and not checked on the DNA. TRBV21-1 is listed as a pseudogene. The CDR3 is 15 residues long. The CDR3: CASSRFRRRTYEQYF. DNA for the CDR3: TGTGCCAGCAGCCGTTTTAGGCGGAGAACCTACGAGCAGTACTTC.

The V and J genes are TRBV13 and TRBJ1-2, with TRBD1 identical over 8 bases. CDR3 size: 14 residues. The germline gives CDR1 PRHDT, CDR2 FYEKMQ (reference sequence). V lost 5 bases to trimming and J lost 7 bases; unmatched junction nucleotides: 9. DNA of the CDR3: TGTGCCAGCAGCCCCGGACAGGGTTCGAGTGGCTACACCTTC. Its translation: CASSPGQGSSGYTF.

This clone appeared once. This chain connects TRBV7-2 to TRBJ2-2; the D gene is possibly TRBD1 (5 bases). CDR3 length: 12 amino acids. Germline loops: CDR1 SGHTA, CDR2 FQGNSA. Trimming cost V 2 bases and J 8 bases, with 6 bases left between them. The CDR3 region is CASSLWTGELFF. In DNA, the CDR3 is TGTGCCAGCAGCTTATGGACAGGGGAGCTGTTTTTT.

V is TRBV19 and J is TRBJ1-3, with a tentative D call TRBD1 (6 bases). V was shortened by 4 bases and J by 4 bases, with 11 bases between the two germline ends. This CDR3 is 14 amino acids long. Per the germline V gene, CDR1 is LNHDA and CDR2 is SQIVND (reference sequence). This chain's CDR3 is CASSRTARGNTIYF. The DNA of the CDR3 is TGTGCCAGTAGTAGGACAGCCAGAGGAAACACCATATATTTT.

This clone showed up just a few times. V usage is TRBV30 and J usage is TRBJ2-1, with TRBD2 matching 9 bases. CDR3 size: 14 residues. CDR1 and CDR2 (germline): GTSNPN, SVGIG (reference sequence). Losses at the gene ends were 1 base for V and 8 bases for J; bases not matched to a gene: 6. The CDR3 nucleotides read TGTGCCTGGAGTGATAGCGGGGGAGTAGATGAGCAGTTCTTC. Amino acid sequence: CAWSDSGGVDEQFF.